This entry lists 17 T cell receptor beta chains sequenced from one sample in a study of cytomegalovirus exposure and HLA in healthy donors. It was with 60 Vbeta and 13 Jbeta primers that the PCR ran. Method: immunoSEQ multiplex PCR; TCRdb's copy keeps in-frame clones and lacks some. The table includes approximately 210,000 clones, 79% detected once. Input material: PBMCs. The receptors stem from a girl aged 10 to 17 in good health and CMV-seropositive.

The chain recombines TRBV6-5 with TRBJ2-5, with 8 bases identical to TRBD1. V lost 3 bases, J lost 5 bases, and 8 bases stayed unmatched. The germline V gene has CDR1 MNHEY and CDR2 SVGAGI. The CDR3 totals 15 residues. The CDR3 here is CASSYRDRSQETQYF. The CDR3 DNA sequence: TGTGCCAGCAGTTATCGGGACAGGTCGCAGGAGACCCAGTACTTC.

V usage is TRBV11-2 and J usage is TRBJ2-3; perhaps TRBD2 as D (5 bases). Trimming left V 1 base short and J 4 bases short, with 18 bases between. Germline CDR1 and CDR2: SGHAT and FQNNGV. CDR3 length: 17 amino acids. CDR3 protein: CASSLGGQEVGPDTQYF. The CDR3 DNA is TGTGCCAGCAGCTTAGGTGGGCAGGAGGTTGGCCCAGATACGCAGTATTTT.

The J gene is TRBJ1-1, the V gene TRBV7-2, with a weak D call TRBD1 (5 bases). Germline V gene sequence: CDR1 SGHTA, CDR2 FQGNSA. Trimming cost V 5 bases and J 0 bases, with 13 bases left between them. The CDR3 has 15 residues. The CDR3 region is CASSPGHSVNTEAFF. The CDR3 region has the DNA TGTGCCAGCAGCCCTGGACATTCGGTGAACACTGAAGCTTTCTTT.

The chain employs TRBV6-5 and TRBJ1-1; possible D gene TRBD1, 6 bases. Trimming stripped 2 bases from V and 0 bases from J, with 10 bases between. Germline values: CDR1 MNHEY, CDR2 SVGAGI. CDR3 length: 15 residues. The CDR3 sequence is CASSYQGRMNTEAFF. Written as DNA, the CDR3 is TGTGCCAGCAGTTACCAGGGGCGGATGAACACTGAAGCTTTCTTT.

This clone occurred once. CDR3 sequence: CASSQFEGAYEQYF. CDR3 nucleotide sequence: TGTGCCAGCAGCCAATTTGAAGGGGCCTACGAGCAGTACTTC. The genes are TRBV6-6 and TRBJ2-7; D is perhaps TRBD1 (5 bases). The CDR3 extends over 14 amino acids. The V end lost 6 bases, the J end lost 2 bases, and 14 bases lay between the germline ends. The germline gives CDR1 MNHNY, CDR2 SVGAGI (reference sequence).

The chain links TRBV4-1 to TRBJ2-7, with TRBD1 matching over 8 bases. J lost 2 bases, V lost 1 base, and 4 bases had no gene match. The CDR3 totals 15 residues. Germline V lookup: CDR1 MGHRA, CDR2 YSYEKL. CDR3 loop: CASSQGDRSPYEQYF. The DNA for the CDR3 is TGCGCCAGCAGCCAAGGGGACAGGAGTCCCTACGAGCAGTACTTC.

The V call is TRBV6-1, the J call TRBJ1-1; a possible D gene is TRBD1 (6 bases). CDR1 is MNHNS and CDR2 is SASEGT in the germline V gene. The CDR3 covers 13 residues. Trimming took 6 bases from V and 3 from J, leaving 11 bases between them. The CDR3: CASREYRDTEAFF. The CDR3, as DNA: TGTGCCAGCAGGGAGTACAGGGACACTGAAGCTTTCTTT.

The rearrangement joins TRBV19 to TRBJ1-3; maybe TRBD1 (5 bases). With 5 bases removed from V and 7 bases from J, the gap between germline ends came to 18 bases. Per germline, CDR1 LNHDA and CDR2 SQIVND (reference sequence). This CDR3 region has 15 residues. The CDR3 DNA is TGTGCCAGTAGTCCAGGGCCAGTTTCTTCCAACACCATATATTTT. This encodes CASSPGPVSSNTIYF.

The V gene is TRBV4-3, the J gene TRBJ1-6; 11 nucleotides agree with TRBD1. The CDR3 length is 14 residues. V shed 1 base and J 10 bases; nucleotides not matched to a gene: 0. Germline V gene data show CDR1 as LGHNA and CDR2 as YSLEER. The CDR3 spells CASSQGTGGSPLHF. CDR3 DNA: TGCGCCAGCAGCCAAGGGACAGGGGGCTCACCCCTCCACTTT.

V is TRBV5-1 and J is TRBJ1-5; 7 bases fit TRBD1. The CDR3 spans 14 residues. The V and J ends lost 4 bases and 4 bases, in that order; junction bases with no gene match: 5. Germline CDR1 reads SGHRS; CDR2 reads YFSETQ. The CDR3 sequence: CASSPGQENQPQHF. In nucleotides, the CDR3 is TGCGCCAGCAGCCCCGGACAGGAGAATCAGCCCCAGCATTTT. The full variable domain, completed using reference TRBV5-1 and TRBJ1-5, is KAGVTQTPRYLIKTRGQQVTLSCSPISGHRSVSWYQQTPGQGLQFLFEYFSETQRNKGNFPGRFSGRQFSNSRSEMNVSTLELGDSALYLCASSPGQENQPQHFGDGTRLSIL.

This rearrangement joins TRBV7-2 to TRBJ2-7; 7 bases fit TRBD1. The CDR3 consists of 14 residues. J gave up 2 bases and V 5 bases, and 6 bases lay outside the gene matches. From germline, CDR1 is SGHTA and CDR2 FQGNSA. This CDR3 is CASSASGTAYEQYF. The CDR3 region has the DNA TGTGCCAGCAGCGCATCCGGGACAGCCTACGAGCAGTACTTC. Full variable domain (remainder filled in from reference TRBV7-2 and TRBJ2-7): GAGVSQSPSNKVTEKGKDVELRCDPISGHTALYWYRQSLGQGLEFLIYFQGNSAPDKSGLPSDRFSAERTGGSVSTLTIQRTQQEDSAVYLCASSASGTAYEQYFGPGTRLTVT.

This clone was detected a few times. This chain links TRBV2 with TRBJ2-5; D is ambiguous. Germline CDR1 reads SNHLY; CDR2 reads FYNNEI. This CDR3 is 14 amino acids long. The V and J ends lost 1 base and 1 base respectively, with 7 bases between them. In DNA form, the CDR3 reads TGTGCCAGCAGTGAAGAACGGTTCCAAGAGACCCAGTACTTC. This translates into CASSEERFQETQYF.

The V gene is TRBV6-5, the J gene TRBJ2-7, with 12 bases that match TRBD2. This CDR3 has 14 residues. CDR1 MNHEY and CDR2 SVGAGI come from the germline V gene. V gave up 5 bases and J gave up 2 bases; unmatched junction bases: 1. The CDR3 protein is CASSRTSGAYEQYF. In DNA form, the CDR3 reads TGTGCCAGCAGTCGGACTAGCGGGGCCTACGAGCAGTACTTC.

This chain connects TRBV10-2 to TRBJ1-1; possibly TRBD1 for D (6 bases). This CDR3 comprises 16 residues. Germline V gene lookup returns CDR1 WSHSY and CDR2 SAAADI. With 6 bases removed from V and 1 base from J, the gap between germline ends came to 18 bases. The chain's CDR3 is CASRKQDGTRNTEAFF. CDR3 coding DNA: TGCGCCAGCAGAAAACAGGACGGGACAAGGAACACTGAAGCTTTCTTT.

The chain recombines TRBV30 with TRBJ2-7; D is uncertain. V lost 0 bases and J 0 bases, leaving 9 bases between the germline ends. This CDR3 contains 14 residues. Germline V gene sequence: CDR1 GTSNPN, CDR2 SVGIG (reference sequence). The CDR3 here is CAWSVSPYSYEQYF. For the CDR3, the DNA is TGTGCCTGGAGTGTGAGCCCGTACTCCTACGAGCAGTACTTC. Combining the CDR3 with reference TRBV30 and TRBJ2-7 gives the whole variable domain SQTIHQWPATLVQPVGSPLSLECTVEGTSNPNLYWYRQAAGRGLQLLFYSVGIGQISSEVPQNLSASRPQDRQFILSSKKLLLSDSGFYLCAWSVSPYSYEQYFGPGTRLTVT.

The chain couples TRBV4-3 to TRBJ1-1; 8 bases are a match to TRBD1. The germline V gene has CDR1 LGHNA and CDR2 YSLEER. This CDR3 spans 13 amino acids. After removal of 4 bases from V and 8 bases from J, the junction contained 6 bases not matched to a gene. CDR3 sequence (DNA): TGCGCCAGCAGCCCCACGGACAGGGCCGAAGCTTTCTTT. Its translation: CASSPTDRAEAFF.

This clone was detected only a few times. The chain carries TRBV5-1 and TRBJ2-1; 7 positions agree with TRBD2. CDR1 and CDR2 (germline): SGHRS, YFSETQ. The CDR3 runs to 14 residues. The V segment lost 2 bases and the J segment 5 bases; nucleotides outside the gene matches: 4. CDR3: CASSLLAQNNEQFF. In DNA, the CDR3 is TGCGCCAGCAGCTTACTAGCGCAAAACAATGAGCAGTTCTTC. Together with reference TRBV5-1 and TRBJ2-1, the CDR3 gives the full variable domain: KAGVTQTPRYLIKTRGQQVTLSCSPISGHRSVSWYQQTPGQGLQFLFEYFSETQRNKGNFPGRFSGRQFSNSRSEMNVSTLELGDSALYLCASSLLAQNNEQFFGPGTRLTVL.